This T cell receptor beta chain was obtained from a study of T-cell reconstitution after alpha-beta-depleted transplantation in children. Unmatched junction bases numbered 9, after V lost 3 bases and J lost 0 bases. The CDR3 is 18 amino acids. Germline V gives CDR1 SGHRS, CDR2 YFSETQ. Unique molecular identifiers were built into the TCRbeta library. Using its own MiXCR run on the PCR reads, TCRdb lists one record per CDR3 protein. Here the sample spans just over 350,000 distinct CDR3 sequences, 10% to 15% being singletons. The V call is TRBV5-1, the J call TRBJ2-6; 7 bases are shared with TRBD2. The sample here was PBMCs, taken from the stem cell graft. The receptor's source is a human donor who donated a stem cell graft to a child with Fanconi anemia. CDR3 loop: CASSWGGLQASGANVLTF. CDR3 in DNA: TGCGCCAGCAGCTGGGGGGGGTTGCAGGCCTCTGGGGCCAACGTCCTGACTTTC.